This TCR beta chain was identified in a study of OX40 agonist ivuxolimab in advanced cancers. Study at large: More than 35% of patients had received prior checkpoint inhibitor therapy. Two patients with cutaneous melanoma and one with hepatocellular carcinoma, three in total, showed partial responses. Findings of the study overall: Clonal expansion among partial responders at 0.1-3.0 mg/kg ranked near the lowest.

To note about this clone: Its antigen remains unknown.

With 5 bases removed from V and 4 bases from J, the gap between germline ends came to 23 bases. The CDR3 has 17 amino acids. Germline lookup yields CDR1 SGHTA and CDR2 FQGNSA. Measured with immunoSEQ multiplex PCR; TCRdb has only the in-frame clones, and not every one. The sample carries roughly 41,000 clones, almost 80% recorded once. The sequence was collected from an adult with an advanced solid tumor such as melanoma, head and neck, liver or kidney cancer. The rearrangement uses TRBV7-2 and TRBJ1-2; tentatively, D is TRBD1 (5 bases). The input for sequencing was CD4+ or CD8+ T cells sorted from blood, taken in a trial of the OX40 agonist ivuxolimab. CDR3 in DNA: TGTGCCAGCAGCCTTATCGGAGCAGGGCCCCTAGGCTATGGCTACACCTTC. Translating it yields CASSLIGAGPLGYGYTF.